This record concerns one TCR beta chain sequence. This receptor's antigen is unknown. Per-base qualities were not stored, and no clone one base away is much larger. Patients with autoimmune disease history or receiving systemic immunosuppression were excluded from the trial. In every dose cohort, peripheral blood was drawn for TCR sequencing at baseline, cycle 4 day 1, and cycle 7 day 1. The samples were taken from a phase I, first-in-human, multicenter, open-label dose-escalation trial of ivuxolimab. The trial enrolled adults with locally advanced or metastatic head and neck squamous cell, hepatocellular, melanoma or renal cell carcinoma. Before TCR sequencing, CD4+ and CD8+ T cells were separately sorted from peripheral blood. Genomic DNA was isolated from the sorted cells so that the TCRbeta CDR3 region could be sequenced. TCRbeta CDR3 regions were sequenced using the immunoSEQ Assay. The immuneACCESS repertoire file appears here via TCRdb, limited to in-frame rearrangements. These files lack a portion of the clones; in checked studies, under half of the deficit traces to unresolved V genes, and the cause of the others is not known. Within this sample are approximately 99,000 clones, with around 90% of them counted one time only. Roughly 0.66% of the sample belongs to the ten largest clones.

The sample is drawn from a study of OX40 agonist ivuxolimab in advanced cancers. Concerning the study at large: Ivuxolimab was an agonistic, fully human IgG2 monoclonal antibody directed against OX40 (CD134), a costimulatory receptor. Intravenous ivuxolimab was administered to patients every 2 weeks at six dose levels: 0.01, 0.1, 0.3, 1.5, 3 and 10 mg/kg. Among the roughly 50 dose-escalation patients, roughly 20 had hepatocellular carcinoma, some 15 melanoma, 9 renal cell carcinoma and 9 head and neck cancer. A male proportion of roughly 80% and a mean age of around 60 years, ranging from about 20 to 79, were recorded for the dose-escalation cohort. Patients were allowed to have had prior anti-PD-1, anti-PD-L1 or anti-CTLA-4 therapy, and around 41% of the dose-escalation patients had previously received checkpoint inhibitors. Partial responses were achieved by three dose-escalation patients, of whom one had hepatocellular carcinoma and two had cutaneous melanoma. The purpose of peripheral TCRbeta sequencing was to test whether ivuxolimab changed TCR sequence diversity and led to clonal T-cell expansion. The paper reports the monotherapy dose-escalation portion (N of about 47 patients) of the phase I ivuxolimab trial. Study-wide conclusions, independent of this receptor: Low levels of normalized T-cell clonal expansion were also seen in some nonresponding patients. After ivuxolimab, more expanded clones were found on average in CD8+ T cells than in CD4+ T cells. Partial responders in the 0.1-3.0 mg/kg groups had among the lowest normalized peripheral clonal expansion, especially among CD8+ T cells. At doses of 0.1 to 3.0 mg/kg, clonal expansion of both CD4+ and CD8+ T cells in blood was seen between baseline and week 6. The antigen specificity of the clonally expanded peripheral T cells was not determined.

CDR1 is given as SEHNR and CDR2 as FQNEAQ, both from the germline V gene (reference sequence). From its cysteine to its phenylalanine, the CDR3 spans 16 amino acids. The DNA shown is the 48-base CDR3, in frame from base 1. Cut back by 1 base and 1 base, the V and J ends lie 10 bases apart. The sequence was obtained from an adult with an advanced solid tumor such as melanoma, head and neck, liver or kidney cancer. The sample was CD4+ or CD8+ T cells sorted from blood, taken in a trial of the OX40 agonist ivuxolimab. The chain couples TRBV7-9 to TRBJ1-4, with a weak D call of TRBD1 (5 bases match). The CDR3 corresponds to CASSLEETETNEKLFF. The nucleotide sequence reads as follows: TGTGCCAGCAGCTTAGAAGAGACAGAAACTAATGAAAAACTGTTTTTT.